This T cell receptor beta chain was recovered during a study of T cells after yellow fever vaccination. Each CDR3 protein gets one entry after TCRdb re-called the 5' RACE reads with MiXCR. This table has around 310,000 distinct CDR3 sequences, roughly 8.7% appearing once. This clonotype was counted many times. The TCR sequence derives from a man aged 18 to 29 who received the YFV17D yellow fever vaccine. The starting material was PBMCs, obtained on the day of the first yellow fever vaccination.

The CDR3 DNA sequence: TGCGCCAGCAGCTTGGAAGGACAGGGGGGGGACGAGCAGTACTTC. This gives the protein CASSLEGQGGDEQYF. The chain has TRBV5-1 and TRBJ2-7; 10 bases map to TRBD1. CDR1 is SGHRS and CDR2 is YFSETQ in the germline V gene. This CDR3 has 15 residues. V shed 0 bases, J shed 5 bases, and the junction held 5 bases outside the gene matches.